The next 23 T cell receptor beta chains were all read from a single sample in a study of cytomegalovirus exposure and HLA in healthy donors. Profiling relied on immunoSEQ multiplex PCR, and the TCRdb table lists in-frame clones only, not all of them. The sample carries 150,000 to 200,000 clones, roughly 83% recorded once. The specimen sequenced was PBMCs. The receptors here all came from a man aged 25-40 years in good health and CMV-seropositive.

This sequence joins TRBV11-1 and TRBJ2-7; D might be TRBD2 (7 bases). Trimming cost V 1 base and J 4 bases, with 17 bases left between them. This CDR3 has 16 residues. CDR1 and CDR2 from the germline V gene are SGHAT and FQDESV (reference sequence). The CDR3 sequence is CASSLGASGGGYEQYF. For the CDR3, the DNA is TGTGCCAGCAGCTTAGGCGCTAGCGGAGGGGGTTACGAGCAGTACTTC.

The chain has TRBV28 and TRBJ1-5; 9 positions agree with TRBD1. This CDR3 region has 15 residues. From germline, CDR1 is MDHEN and CDR2 SYDVKM. V dropped 2 bases and J dropped 7; count of bases not matched to a gene: 6. DNA of the CDR3: TGTGCCAGCAGTTTAGGGACAGGGCTTCGACAGCCCCAGCATTTT. It yields the protein CASSLGTGLRQPQHF.

The chain employs TRBV29-1 and TRBJ1-2; TRBD1 is a possible D gene (6 bases). Trimming cost V 6 bases and J 3 bases, with 11 bases left between them. Germline V gene lookup returns CDR1 SQVTM and CDR2 ANQGSEA. CDR3 length equals 12 residues. CDR3 protein: CSVLQGDYGYTF. CDR3 nucleotide sequence: TGCAGCGTCTTACAGGGAGACTATGGCTACACCTTC.

The rearrangement links TRBV10-3 to TRBJ2-7; no definite D call. Trimming took off 2 bases at V and 4 bases at J, with 9 bases between the two ends. The germline CDR1 and CDR2 sequences are ENHRY and SYGVKD. There are 13 residues in the CDR3. Here the CDR3 reads CAISEPYLYEQYF. For the CDR3, the DNA is TGTGCCATCAGTGAGCCTTATCTATACGAGCAGTACTTC.

The V call is TRBV7-6, the J call TRBJ2-5; 8 bases fit TRBD1. V lost 5 bases, J lost 4 bases, and 3 bases stayed unmatched. The CDR3 extends over 13 amino acids. Germline CDR1 SGHVS, CDR2 FNYEAQ. CDR3 region: CASSVGQGETQYF. In DNA, the CDR3 is TGTGCCAGCAGCGTCGGACAGGGAGAGACCCAGTACTTC.

The chain couples TRBV6-5 to TRBJ2-7, with TRBD1 identical over 7 bases. With V trimmed by 6 bases and J by 2 bases, 4 bases remained unmatched. The CDR3 is 13 amino acids. The V gene's germline CDR1 is MNHEY and CDR2 SVGAGI. CDR3 DNA sequence: TGTGCCAGCAGCGGACAGGCAACCTACGAGCAGTACTTC. Its protein product is CASSGQATYEQYF.

This chain links TRBV7-8 with TRBJ2-7, with D possibly TRBD1 on 5 matching bases. V lost 1 base and J 0 bases, leaving 7 bases between the germline ends. The CDR3 length is 14 residues. Germline loops: CDR1 SGHVS, CDR2 FQNEAQ. The DNA for the CDR3 is TGTGCCAGCAGCTTAGGGACAACCTCCTACGAGCAGTACTTC. Its translation: CASSLGTTSYEQYF.

The chain combines TRBV7-3 with TRBJ1-1; unclear D gene. Germline V gives CDR1 SGHTA, CDR2 FQGTGA. V lost 3 bases, J lost 5 bases, and 10 bases lay in between. CDR3 length equals 13 residues. The CDR3 region is CASSFSGITEAFF. CDR3 bases: TGTGCCAGCAGCTTCTCGGGTATTACTGAAGCTTTCTTT.

The chain links TRBV30 to TRBJ1-2; no firm D call. CDR1 is GTSNPN and CDR2 is SVGIG in the germline V gene (reference sequence). V shed 4 bases and J shed 2 bases, with 8 bases lying between them. This CDR3 has 12 residues. CDR3 residues: CAWNAQNYGYTF. The CDR3 nucleotides are TGTGCCTGGAACGCACAGAACTATGGCTACACCTTC.

As for this clone: Additional DNA sequences in this sample encode the identical CDR3. This sequence joins TRBV30 and TRBJ1-5, with a possible D match to TRBD1 (5 bases). CDR1 is GTSNPN, CDR2 SVGIG, per germline (reference sequence). CDR3 length: 13 residues. The V end lost 0 bases, the J end lost 5 bases, and 8 bases lay between the germline ends. The CDR3 loop reads CAWSVAGDQPQHF. The CDR3 DNA reads TGTGCCTGGAGTGTTGCGGGGGATCAGCCCCAGCATTTT.

This chain connects TRBV2 to TRBJ2-5, with D possibly being TRBD2 (6 bases). Trimming stripped 8 bases from V and 5 bases from J, with 18 bases between. The CDR3 consists of 14 residues. The V gene's germline CDR1 is SNHLY and CDR2 FYNNEI. CDR3 loop: CASYLATVRETQYF. CDR3 in DNA: TGTGCCAGCTATCTAGCGACAGTTCGGGAGACCCAGTACTTC.

The rearrangement links TRBV7-9 to TRBJ2-7; D unclear. V dropped 0 bases and J dropped 5 bases, with 5 bases sitting between them. The CDR3 loop spans 12 amino acids. Germline CDR1 SEHNR, CDR2 FQNEAQ (reference sequence). The CDR3 reads CASSLARDEQYF. CDR3 nucleotide sequence: TGTGCCAGCAGCTTAGCTCGGGACGAGCAGTACTTC. Full variable domain (outside the CDR3, taken from reference TRBV7-9 and TRBJ2-7): DTGVSQNPRHKITKRGQNVTFRCDPISEHNRLYWYRQTLGQGPEFLTYFQNEAQLEKSRLLSDRFSAERPKGSFSTLEIQRTEQGDSAMYLCASSLARDEQYFGPGTRLTVT.

This sequence joins TRBV2 and TRBJ1-3; perhaps TRBD1 as D (5 bases). Trimming took off 6 bases at V and 1 base at J, with 10 bases between the two ends. Per the germline V gene, CDR1 is SNHLY and CDR2 is FYNNEI. The CDR3 totals 14 residues. CDR3 in amino acids: CASSWTFSGNTIYF. The CDR3 DNA reads as TGTGCCAGCAGCTGGACATTTTCTGGAAACACCATATATTTT.

V and J are TRBV5-1 and TRBJ2-1, with D tentatively TRBD2 (5 bases). The ends were cut back, 0 bases at V and 5 bases at J, with 12 bases in the middle. CDR3 length: 15 amino acids. The V gene's germline CDR1 is SGHRS and CDR2 YFSETQ. The CDR3 DNA reads as TGCGCCAGCAGCTTGGTGAGGGATGGAGACAATGAGCAGTTCTTC. This codes for CASSLVRDGDNEQFF.

As to this clone: In the same sample, other DNA sequences code for this CDR3. The chain recombines TRBV28 with TRBJ1-2; D perhaps matches TRBD1 (5 bases). The CDR3 has 12 amino acids. Germline lookup yields CDR1 MDHEN and CDR2 SYDVKM. The ends were cut back, 3 bases at V and 5 bases at J, with 7 bases in the middle. The CDR3: CASSLTDYGYTF. Here the CDR3 DNA reads TGTGCCAGCAGTTTGACAGATTATGGCTACACCTTC.

This chain joins TRBV4-1 and TRBJ2-7; D is possibly TRBD1 (6 bases). This CDR3 region has 17 residues. With 0 bases removed from V and 6 bases from J, the gap between germline ends came to 21 bases. CDR1 and CDR2 from the germline V gene are MGHRA and YSYEKL. Here the CDR3 reads CASSQEPRMAGAGEQYF. The CDR3 region has the DNA TGCGCCAGCAGCCAAGAGCCTAGGATGGCAGGGGCCGGCGAGCAGTACTTC.

The chain links TRBV29-1 to TRBJ2-1, with D possibly matching TRBD2 (6 bases). Germline loops: CDR1 SQVTM, CDR2 ANQGSEA. The length of the CDR3 is 14 residues. The germline V and J ends were trimmed by 0 bases and 6 bases, with 12 bases remaining between them. CDR3 bases: TGCAGCGTTGAAGACGCGGGGACGGGCAATGAGCAGTTCTTC. Its translation: CSVEDAGTGNEQFF.

This clone was counted a single time. This sequence joins TRBV2 and TRBJ1-2; D is possibly TRBD1 (6 bases). The CDR3 runs to 16 residues. V was trimmed by 0 bases and J by 2 bases, leaving 13 bases between them. CDR1 and CDR2 from the germline V gene are SNHLY and FYNNEI. The CDR3 region has the DNA TGTGCCAGCAGTGAAGCCCACAGGGAGGGGAACTATGGCTACACCTTC. Encoded protein: CASSEAHREGNYGYTF.

The chain uses TRBV27 and TRBJ2-5; D is possibly TRBD1 (5 bases). Looked up from germline, CDR1 is MNHEY and CDR2 is SMNVEV (reference sequence). This CDR3 has 13 amino acids. V was clipped by 6 bases and J by 5 bases, with 13 bases between them. CDR3 bases: TGTGCCAGCAGACCATTAAGGGGCGAGACCCAGTACTTC. Translated: CASRPLRGETQYF.

CDR3 residues: CASSINRALNTEAFF. The CDR3 DNA reads as TGTGCCAGCAGTATCAACAGGGCCCTGAACACTGAAGCTTTCTTT. This chain uses TRBV28 with TRBJ1-1, with a tentative D call TRBD1 (6 bases). Looked up from germline, CDR1 is MDHEN and CDR2 is SYDVKM. The germline V and J ends were trimmed by 5 bases and 0 bases, with 13 bases remaining between them. This CDR3 contains 15 residues. Full variable domain (outside the CDR3, taken from reference TRBV28 and TRBJ1-1): DVKVTQSSRYLVKRTGEKVFLECVQDMDHENMFWYRQDPGLGLRLIYFSYDVKMKEKGDIPEGYSVSREKKERFSLILESASTNQTSMYLCASSINRALNTEAFFGQGTRLTVV.

The J gene is TRBJ2-3, the V gene TRBV5-1; 12 nucleotides agree with TRBD2. V was pared by 1 base and J by 3 bases, with 0 bases of the junction left unmatched. The V gene's germline CDR1 is SGHRS and CDR2 YFSETQ. CDR3 length: 15 amino acids. CDR3 nucleotide sequence: TGCGCCAGCAGCTTGCTAGCGGGGGGGACAGATACGCAGTATTTT. This encodes CASSLLAGGTDTQYF.

This chain uses TRBV6-6 with TRBJ2-7; 7 nucleotides line up with TRBD2. Germline loops: CDR1 MNHNY, CDR2 SVGAGI (reference sequence). Trimming took 5 bases from V and 3 from J; bases not matched to a gene: 4. This CDR3 contains 13 residues. The CDR3, as DNA: TGTGCCAGCAGTGTTACGGGGGGCTACGAGCAGTACTTC. Protein product: CASSVTGGYEQYF.

The count of this clone is one. The chain employs TRBV29-1 and TRBJ2-5; D might be TRBD2 (7 bases). V was shortened by 8 bases and J by 5 bases, with 15 bases between the two germline ends. This CDR3 has 12 amino acids. Germline CDR1 is SQVTM and CDR2 is ANQGSEA. The CDR3 loop reads CSSRGGGETQYF. The CDR3 DNA reads TGCAGCTCACGGGGAGGGGGTGAGACCCAGTACTTC.